One sample yielded the 26 T cell receptor beta chains listed below, sequenced in a study of blood T cell repertoires in COVID-19 (dated by TCRdb to about 2020). Preparation of the library involved the immunoSEQ multiplex PCR assay. Not all clones reach the TCRdb copy of this immuneACCESS table, which keeps in-frame sequences only. Checked studies attribute under half of the gap to unresolved V genes and leave the rest unexplained. This sample gives over 55,000 clones in total; around 91% of them show up just once. 8.5% of the sample is taken by the ten largest. Sample: peripheral blood. These receptors came from a human donor in a cohort sampled during active COVID-19.

V and J are TRBV7-2 and TRBJ2-6, with unresolved D. The CDR3 is 15 amino acids. CDR1 is SGHTA, CDR2 FQGNSA, per germline. V was pared by 2 bases and J by 0 bases, with 5 bases between. The CDR3 coding sequence is TGTGCCAGCAGCTTAACGGGCTCTGGGGCCAACGTCCTGACTTTC. Protein: CASSLTGSGANVLTF.

The count of this clone is one. The rearrangement uses TRBV18 and TRBJ1-2; D unresolved. This CDR3 comprises 15 residues. The V and J ends lost 3 bases and 5 bases respectively, with 16 bases between them. Per germline, CDR1 KGHSH and CDR2 LQKENI. The CDR3 coding sequence is TGTGCCAGCTCACCGACACGCGGCGGGGTTTATGGCTACACCTTC. It yields the protein CASSPTRGGVYGYTF.

The chain uses TRBV10-1 and TRBJ1-2; D is perhaps TRBD1 (6 bases). The germline V and J ends were trimmed by 6 bases and 4 bases, with 12 bases remaining between them. The CDR3 runs to 13 residues. CDR1 is WNHNN, CDR2 SYGVQD, per germline (reference sequence). CDR3 in DNA: TGCGCCAGCAGCGAGGACAGAACCTATGGCTACACCTTC. It encodes CASSEDRTYGYTF.

In its sample, this clone was seen once. The chain joins TRBV4-3 to TRBJ2-7, with 9 bases fitting TRBD1. The CDR3 is made up of 16 amino acids. The germline CDR1 and CDR2 sequences are LGHNA and YSLEER. J lost 3 bases, V lost 1 base, and 7 bases had no gene match. The CDR3 loop reads CASSQGPGQGNYEQYF. The CDR3, as DNA: TGCGCCAGCAGCCAAGGTCCGGGACAGGGTAACTACGAGCAGTACTTC.

This clone was seen a single time. The V and J genes are TRBV5-5 and TRBJ2-7, with 9 bases lining up with TRBD1. CDR3 size: 15 residues. Germline assignment: CDR1 SGHKS and CDR2 YYEKEE (reference sequence). J gave up 4 bases and V 1 base, and 6 bases lay outside the gene matches. CDR3 in amino acids: CASSLPGTGIYEQYF. The CDR3 bases are TGTGCCAGCAGCTTGCCCGGGACAGGGATTTACGAGCAGTACTTC. Looking up the rest from reference TRBV5-5 and TRBJ2-7 gives the full variable domain: DAGVTQSPTHLIKTRGQQVTLRCSPISGHKSVSWYQQVLGQGPQFIFQYYEKEERGRGNFPDRFSARQFPNYSSELNVNALLLGDSALYLCASSLPGTGIYEQYFGPGTRLTVT.

The chain couples TRBV7-8 to TRBJ2-7; TRBD1 matches 7 bases. The CDR3 sequence is 13 residues long. Germline CDR1 is SGHVS and CDR2 is FQNEAQ. The ends lost 6 bases at V and 0 bases at J; junction bases unmatched: 2. The CDR3 DNA is TGTGCCAGCAGTGCAGGGGGCTCCTACGAGCAGTACTTC. It is translated as CASSAGGSYEQYF.

The chain uses TRBV27 and TRBJ2-6, with D maybe TRBD1 (5 bases). Looked up from germline, CDR1 is MNHEY and CDR2 is SMNVEV (reference sequence). Trimming pared 10 bases from V and 12 bases from J, leaving 19 bases between. This CDR3 comprises 13 residues. The CDR3 DNA sequence: TGTGCCACGTCCAACAGGATGGGGTCCGTCCTGACTTTC. This translates into CATSNRMGSVLTF.

The chain carries TRBV11-2 and TRBJ1-1; D might be TRBD1 (6 bases). Trimming pared 1 base from V and 1 base from J, leaving 13 bases between. Germline V gene data show CDR1 as SGHAT and CDR2 as FQNNGV. This CDR3 has 16 residues. The CDR3 bases are TGTGCCAGCAGCTTAGGTAGGCGGACAGAGAACACTGAAGCTTTCTTT. Its protein is CASSLGRRTENTEAFF.

CDR3 coding DNA: TGCGCCAGCACCCCGGACACCCACTACGAGCAGTACTTC. Residues: CASTPDTHYEQYF. The chain has TRBV5-1 and TRBJ2-7; D might be TRBD1 (5 bases). Germline CDR1 and CDR2: SGHRS and YFSETQ. The CDR3 extends over 13 amino acids. V was shortened by 6 bases and J by 3 bases, with 13 bases between the two germline ends.

In its sample, this clone was seen once. The gene calls are TRBV28 and TRBJ1-6; maybe TRBD1 (6 bases). The CDR3 contains 16 residues. V lost 2 bases and J lost 9, with 17 bases in between. Germline assignment: CDR1 MDHEN and CDR2 SYDVKM. CDR3 nucleotide sequence: TGTGCCAGCAGTTTACCCTGGGGCCAGACAGGTTCACCCCTCCACTTT. It encodes CASSLPWGQTGSPLHF.

This clone showed up just a few times. The rearrangement uses TRBV6-2 or TRBV6-3 and TRBJ2-7; 8 bases match TRBD1. The CDR3 contains 16 residues. Trimming at V came to 2 bases and at J to 2 bases, leaving 8 bases not matched to a gene. Germline-derived CDR1 and CDR2 are MNHEY and SVGEGT. The CDR3 DNA sequence: TGTGCCAGCAGTTACGGGGGGACAGGATCCGCCTACGAGCAGTACTTC. Residues: CASSYGGTGSAYEQYF.

The genes are TRBV28 and TRBJ1-5; D is possibly TRBD1 (6 bases). The CDR3 consists of 17 residues. V dropped 3 bases and J dropped 3 bases, with 18 bases sitting between them. The germline gives CDR1 MDHEN, CDR2 SYDVKM. The CDR3 DNA reads as TGTGCCAGCAGTTTGGGCGCCGGGACACCTAACAATCAGCCCCAGCATTTT. Protein product: CASSLGAGTPNNQPQHF.

The rearrangement uses TRBV4-1 and TRBJ2-7; D possibly corresponds to TRBD2 (5 bases). Trimming took 1 base from V and 4 from J, leaving 11 bases between them. The length of the CDR3 is 14 residues. Germline V CDR1 and CDR2: MGHRA, YSYEKL. CDR3 sequence reads: CASSQVESGYEQYF. In nucleotides, the CDR3 is TGCGCCAGCAGCCAAGTAGAGTCGGGGTACGAGCAGTACTTC.

V and J are TRBV11-3 and TRBJ2-5; 12 bases map to TRBD2. Germline CDR1 reads SGHNT; CDR2 reads YENEEA. The CDR3 loop spans 17 amino acids. Unmatched junction bases numbered 3, after V lost 1 base and J lost 0 bases. This chain's CDR3 is CASSLGTSGAYQETQYF. CDR3 nucleotides: TGTGCCAGCAGCTTAGGGACTAGCGGGGCCTACCAAGAGACCCAGTACTTC.

V and J are TRBV5-4 and TRBJ1-2, with D possibly TRBD1 on 5 matching bases. The CDR3 consists of 16 residues. V lost 5 bases, J lost 2 bases, and 19 bases lay in between. From germline, CDR1 is SGHNT and CDR2 YYREEE (reference sequence). The CDR3 DNA reads TGTGCCAGCAGTTCGGGGGAGCCACAGTGGAACTATGGCTACACCTTC. This gives the protein CASSSGEPQWNYGYTF. The complete variable domain, with remaining parts taken from reference TRBV5-4 and TRBJ1-2, reads ETGVTQSPTHLIKTRGQQVTLRCSSQSGHNTVSWYQQALGQGPQFIFQYYREEENGRGNFPPRFSGLQFPNYSSELNVNALELDDSALYLCASSSGEPQWNYGYTFGSGTRLTVV.

J is TRBJ1-1 and V is TRBV19; TRBD1 matches 11 bases. Trimming at V came to 7 bases and at J to 4 bases, leaving 8 bases not matched to a gene. Germline V gene data show CDR1 as LNHDA and CDR2 as SQIVND (reference sequence). The CDR3 has 15 residues. This chain's CDR3 is CASISRDRGGTEAFF. CDR3 nucleotides: TGTGCCAGTATTTCTCGGGACAGGGGGGGCACTGAAGCTTTCTTT.

The DNA of the CDR3 is TGTGCCAGCAGTCGGGACAGGGGGTTAGACACTGAAGCTTTCTTT. This encodes CASSRDRGLDTEAFF. The chain has TRBV6-5 and TRBJ1-1; 11 bases are shared with TRBD1. The germline gives CDR1 MNHEY, CDR2 SVGAGI. The V gene end was trimmed by 5 bases and the J gene end by 3 bases; junction bases not matched to a gene: 5. The CDR3 runs 15 residues.

This clone occurred once. V gene TRBV18 combines with J gene TRBJ1-2; 8 bases match TRBD1. The V segment lost 0 bases and the J segment 4 bases; nucleotides outside the gene matches: 13. This CDR3 has 18 residues. Germline lookup yields CDR1 KGHSH and CDR2 LQKENI. The CDR3 loop reads CASSPPMGRGLGAYGYTF. The CDR3 nucleotides read TGTGCCAGCTCACCACCGATGGGCAGGGGGCTGGGGGCCTATGGCTACACCTTC. Variable domain in full (rest from reference TRBV18 and TRBJ1-2): NAGVMQNPRHLVRRRGQEARLRCSPMKGHSHVYWYRQLPEEGLKFMVYLQKENIIDESGMPKERFSAEFPKEGPSILRIQQVVRGDSAAYFCASSPPMGRGLGAYGYTFGSGTRLTVV.

The chain carries TRBV5-6 and TRBJ1-5; tentatively, D is TRBD1 (5 bases). V lost 2 bases and J lost 0, with 15 bases in between. CDR1 and CDR2 (germline): SGHDT, YYEEEE. The CDR3 is 17 amino acids. The DNA for the CDR3 is TGTGCCAGCAGCTTAGGCCAGGGAACTTTTAGCAATCAGCCCCAGCATTTT. As protein: CASSLGQGTFSNQPQHF. Combining the CDR3 with reference TRBV5-6 and TRBJ1-5 gives the whole variable domain DAGVTQSPTHLIKTRGQQVTLRCSPKSGHDTVSWYQQALGQGPQFIFQYYEEEERQRGNFPDRFSGHQFPNYSSELNVNALLLGDSALYLCASSLGQGTFSNQPQHFGDGTRLSIL.

The V gene is TRBV7-3, the J gene TRBJ1-2, with 9 positions matching TRBD1. V dropped 4 bases and J dropped 8; count of bases not matched to a gene: 8. The CDR3 is 14 amino acids. Germline loops: CDR1 SGHTA, CDR2 FQGTGA. The DNA of the CDR3 is TGTGCCAGCAGCTATGGACAGGGGCCAGAGGGCTACACCTTC. Amino acids: CASSYGQGPEGYTF.

V is TRBV9 and J is TRBJ2-2; D may be TRBD2 (6 bases). This CDR3 has 18 residues. Trimming took 1 base from V and 2 from J, leaving 18 bases between them. Germline loops: CDR1 SGDLS, CDR2 YYNGEE. The CDR3 loop reads CASSVNLGGGVNTGELFF. The CDR3 DNA sequence: TGTGCCAGCAGCGTAAACCTTGGTGGAGGGGTAAACACCGGGGAGCTGTTTTTT.

The chain uses TRBV29-1 and TRBJ2-1, with 11 bases aligning to TRBD2. Trimming removed 0 bases from V and 3 bases from J; junction bases left unmatched: 7. Germline V gene data show CDR1 as SQVTM and CDR2 as ANQGSEA. The CDR3 has 17 residues. The CDR3 spells CSVEDQLAGGYYNEQFF. Written as DNA, the CDR3 is TGCAGCGTTGAAGATCAGCTAGCGGGGGGATACTACAATGAGCAGTTCTTC.

The chain couples TRBV28 to TRBJ1-4, with D hard to call. The CDR3 covers 17 residues. Germline V gene lookup returns CDR1 MDHEN and CDR2 SYDVKM. With 4 bases removed from V and 4 bases from J, the gap between germline ends came to 19 bases. In DNA form, the CDR3 reads TGTGCCAGCAGTTCCCCCTCGGCAGGCGTTAATAATGAAAAACTGTTTTTT. As protein: CASSSPSAGVNNEKLFF.

The gene calls are TRBV27 and TRBJ1-1; D is perhaps TRBD1 (5 bases). With 1 base removed from V and 4 bases from J, the gap between germline ends came to 19 bases. The CDR3 has 17 amino acids. Germline CDR1 is MNHEY and CDR2 is SMNVEV (reference sequence). The CDR3 loop is CASSLLAEGAGTTEAFF. CDR3 DNA sequence: TGTGCCAGCAGTTTATTGGCCGAAGGGGCGGGGACCACTGAAGCTTTCTTT.

The chain couples TRBV11-2 to TRBJ2-7, with 11 nucleotides matching TRBD1. This CDR3 is 18 amino acids long. The junction had 13 bases not matched to a gene; V was cut back by 1 base and J by 5 bases. Looked up from germline, CDR1 is SGHAT and CDR2 is FQNNGV. The CDR3 sequence: CASSLVRLGTGGAHEQYF. For the CDR3, the DNA is TGTGCCAGCAGCTTAGTGAGACTTGGGACAGGGGGGGCCCACGAGCAGTACTTC.

This clone was observed a single time. This chain joins TRBV4-3 and TRBJ2-7; 8 bases align to TRBD1. CDR1 LGHNA and CDR2 YSLEER come from the germline V gene. The CDR3 is 16 residues long. With V trimmed by 3 bases and J by 0 bases, 7 bases remained unmatched. The CDR3 reads CASSHGQGKVSYEQYF. DNA for the CDR3: TGCGCCAGCAGCCATGGACAGGGAAAAGTCTCCTACGAGCAGTACTTC.